The sequence of this TCR beta chain was determined in a study of blood T cell repertoires in COVID-19. At the level of the study: The United States, Italy and Spain supplied acute and convalescent COVID-19 samples. The analysed material was cDNA or gDNA that came from T cells, B-cell-depleted T cells, or PBMCs.

This CDR3 region has 16 residues. Trimming took 3 bases from V and 7 from J; bases not matched to a gene: 10. The germline V gene encodes CDR1 SGHTA and CDR2 FQGTGA. Profiling relied on immunoSEQ multiplex PCR, and the TCRdb table lists in-frame clones only, not all of them. The sample shows fewer than 300,000 clones, 91% of them seen only once. The sequencing input was peripheral blood. The chain has TRBV7-3 and TRBJ2-1; 9 bases align to TRBD2. The clonotype comes from a person aged 18 to 35 with COVID-19, enrolled during active disease. The CDR3 protein is CASSLDPAGGTNEQFF. DNA for the CDR3: TGTGCCAGCAGCTTGGACCCAGCGGGAGGAACTAATGAGCAGTTCTTC.